The rows below give T cell receptor beta chains drawn from one sample of a study of blood T cell repertoires in COVID-19. The table came from immunoSEQ multiplex PCR; TCRdb's copy has only in-frame clones and leaves some out. Of around 20,000 clones in the sample, more than 75% are singletons; the top ten hold 11%. The sequencing sample was made of peripheral blood. These receptors were taken from a human donor in a cohort sampled during active COVID-19. CDR3s include the opening cysteine and the closing phenylalanine or tryptophan. Fields, in order: J gene, D gene, V gene, clone size, CDR3 DNA, CDR3 protein. The D gene is left open where the match is weak. Where a row states a size, it is once, few, many or the class of an expanded clone; other rows omit it.

j_gene: TRBJ2-7; d_gene: TRBD1; v_gene: TRBV19; abundance: NA; CDR3nt: TGTGCCAGCGCAGGGGACAGCTCCTACGAGCAGTACTTC; CDR3aa: CASAGDSSYEQYF
j_gene: TRBJ2-7; d_gene: NA; v_gene: TRBV10-3; abundance: NA; CDR3nt: TGTGCCATCAGTATGAACAGGGATGGGTCCTACGAGCAGTACTTC; CDR3aa: CAISMNRDGSYEQYF
j_gene: TRBJ2-5; d_gene: TRBD2; v_gene: TRBV5-4; abundance: NA; CDR3nt: TGTGCCAGCAGCTTGGACTACCCGGGGGGGACCCAGTACTTC; CDR3aa: CASSLDYPGGTQYF
j_gene: TRBJ2-1; d_gene: NA; v_gene: TRBV9; abundance: NA; CDR3nt: TGTGCCAGCAGCGTAGCTGAGTCGTTGAATGAGCAGTTCTTC; CDR3aa: CASSVAESLNEQFF
j_gene: TRBJ2-3; d_gene: NA; v_gene: TRBV12-3/TRBV12-4; abundance: NA; CDR3nt: TGTGCCAGCAGCCTGAGGAGCACAGATACGCAGTATTTT; CDR3aa: CASSLRSTDTQYF
j_gene: TRBJ2-7; d_gene: TRBD2; v_gene: TRBV6-6; abundance: once; CDR3nt: TGTGCCAGCAGTTACTCGTCGGGACTAGCGGGAGCCGAGCAGTACTTC; CDR3aa: CASSYSSGLAGAEQYF
j_gene: TRBJ1-4; d_gene: NA; v_gene: TRBV6-5; abundance: NA; CDR3nt: TGTGCCAGCAGTCATGGCGGGGCTGAAAAACTGTTTTTT; CDR3aa: CASSHGGAEKLFF
j_gene: TRBJ2-7; d_gene: NA; v_gene: TRBV19; abundance: NA; CDR3nt: TGTGCCAGTAGTATGACAGCGTCCTACGAGCAGTACTTC; CDR3aa: CASSMTASYEQYF
j_gene: TRBJ1-1; d_gene: NA; v_gene: TRBV5-1; abundance: NA; CDR3nt: TGCGCCAGCAGCTTGGGCTCCGGGGGGCTGTACACTGAAGCTTTCTTT; CDR3aa: CASSLGSGGLYTEAFF
j_gene: TRBJ2-2; d_gene: NA; v_gene: TRBV4-2; abundance: NA; CDR3nt: TGTGCCAGCAGCCAAGACCACTTTAGGGGTGACGCCGGGGAGCTGTTTTTT; CDR3aa: CASSQDHFRGDAGELFF
j_gene: TRBJ2-1; d_gene: TRBD2; v_gene: TRBV2; abundance: NA; CDR3nt: TGTGCCAGCAGTGAAACGACGTGGGAGGGGTATGAGCAGTTCTTC; CDR3aa: CASSETTWEGYEQFF
j_gene: TRBJ2-5; d_gene: NA; v_gene: TRBV7-2; abundance: NA; CDR3nt: TGTGCCAGCAGCTTCCTTCCCTTCGGGGCGGGGCAAGAGACCCAGTACTTC; CDR3aa: CASSFLPFGAGQETQYF
j_gene: TRBJ1-3; d_gene: NA; v_gene: TRBV19; abundance: NA; CDR3nt: TGTGCCAGTACCATCGGGGTGCTTGGAAACACCATATATTTT; CDR3aa: CASTIGVLGNTIYF
j_gene: TRBJ2-2; d_gene: TRBD2; v_gene: TRBV24-1; abundance: NA; CDR3nt: TGTGCCACCAGTACTAGCGGGAGGAACACCGGGGAGCTGTTTTTT; CDR3aa: CATSTSGRNTGELFF
j_gene: TRBJ1-6; d_gene: NA; v_gene: TRBV5-1; abundance: NA; CDR3nt: TGCGCCAGCAGCTTGCCCAGCTCCTATAATTCACCCCTCCACTTT; CDR3aa: CASSLPSSYNSPLHF
j_gene: TRBJ2-2; d_gene: TRBD2; v_gene: TRBV7-8; abundance: NA; CDR3nt: TGTGCCAGCAGCTTAGCGGGCGGGAGGGCGTCCGGGGAGCTGTTTTTT; CDR3aa: CASSLAGGRASGELFF
j_gene: TRBJ2-7; d_gene: TRBD1; v_gene: TRBV2; abundance: few; CDR3nt: TGTGCCAGCAGGGGACAGGAGTACTACGAGCAGTACTTC; CDR3aa: CASRGQEYYEQYF
j_gene: TRBJ2-7; d_gene: NA; v_gene: TRBV5-4; abundance: NA; CDR3nt: TGTGCCAGCAGCTTGAATCCCGGCGAGGGCTACGAGCAGTACTTC; CDR3aa: CASSLNPGEGYEQYF
j_gene: TRBJ2-1; d_gene: TRBD2; v_gene: TRBV5-1; abundance: once; CDR3nt: TGCGCCAGCAGCTTGGCCATAGCGGGAGGTCTATACAATGAGCAGTTCTTC; CDR3aa: CASSLAIAGGLYNEQFF
j_gene: TRBJ1-1; d_gene: NA; v_gene: TRBV7-2; abundance: NA; CDR3nt: TGTGCCAGCAGCTCTCATTCGGCGGGAAACACTGAAGCTTTCTTT; CDR3aa: CASSSHSAGNTEAFF
j_gene: TRBJ1-4; d_gene: TRBD1; v_gene: TRBV28; abundance: NA; CDR3nt: TGTGCCAGCAGCCCAAGTACAGGGGGAACGTGGAAACTGTTTTTT; CDR3aa: CASSPSTGGTWKLFF
j_gene: TRBJ2-7; d_gene: NA; v_gene: TRBV29-1; abundance: NA; CDR3nt: TGCAGCGTTCAGCCCAGGGGTCCAGACTACGAGCAGTACTTC; CDR3aa: CSVQPRGPDYEQYF
j_gene: TRBJ2-5; d_gene: TRBD2; v_gene: TRBV19; abundance: NA; CDR3nt: TGTGCCAGTAGTCTCCTCCCTAGGGCGGGAGTTGGCCCGGGGGTTCGGGAGACCCAGTACTTC; CDR3aa: CASSLLPRAGVGPGVRETQYF
j_gene: TRBJ1-1; d_gene: NA; v_gene: TRBV28; abundance: NA; CDR3nt: TGTGCCAGCAGTTTACGACAGGTCCCTGAAGCTTTCTTT; CDR3aa: CASSLRQVPEAFF
j_gene: TRBJ1-3; d_gene: TRBD1; v_gene: TRBV6-2/TRBV6-3; abundance: NA; CDR3nt: TGTGCCAGCAGTTACCGACAGGGAATATCTGGAAACACCATATATTTT; CDR3aa: CASSYRQGISGNTIYF
j_gene: TRBJ2-7; d_gene: TRBD2; v_gene: TRBV27; abundance: NA; CDR3nt: TGTGCCAGCAGTCATAGCGGGAGGGGCGGCGAGCAGTACTTC; CDR3aa: CASSHSGRGGEQYF
j_gene: TRBJ2-7; d_gene: NA; v_gene: TRBV27; abundance: NA; CDR3nt: TGTGCCAGCAGTTTAGGCAGGTCCTACGAGCAGTACTTC; CDR3aa: CASSLGRSYEQYF
j_gene: TRBJ2-3; d_gene: NA; v_gene: TRBV9; abundance: NA; CDR3nt: TGTGCCAGCAGCGTAGTCGAGGGTAGCACAGATACGCAGTATTTT; CDR3aa: CASSVVEGSTDTQYF
j_gene: TRBJ2-3; d_gene: TRBD1; v_gene: TRBV5-4; abundance: NA; CDR3nt: TGTGCCAGCAGCAAGGACAGGATCTTCACAGATACGCAGTATTTT; CDR3aa: CASSKDRIFTDTQYF
j_gene: TRBJ2-7; d_gene: NA; v_gene: TRBV7-8; abundance: NA; CDR3nt: TGTGCCAGCAGCTTAGGGGGGGTTTCCTCCTACGAGCAGTACTTC; CDR3aa: CASSLGGVSSYEQYF
j_gene: TRBJ2-7; d_gene: NA; v_gene: TRBV19; abundance: NA; CDR3nt: TGTGCCAGTAGTATAGGGGCCGAATCCTACGAGCAGTACTTC; CDR3aa: CASSIGAESYEQYF
j_gene: TRBJ2-5; d_gene: NA; v_gene: TRBV7-8; abundance: NA; CDR3nt: TGTGCCAGCAGCTTAGTACTCCAAGAGACCCAGTACTTC; CDR3aa: CASSLVLQETQYF
j_gene: TRBJ2-3; d_gene: NA; v_gene: TRBV29-1; abundance: NA; CDR3nt: TGCAGCGTTGAACGCGGGATCCCGGCAGATACGCAGTATTTT; CDR3aa: CSVERGIPADTQYF
j_gene: TRBJ2-2; d_gene: TRBD1; v_gene: TRBV9; abundance: NA; CDR3nt: TGTGCCAGCAGCAGCCGGGACAGGGGGCTTACCGGGGAGCTGTTTTTT; CDR3aa: CASSSRDRGLTGELFF
j_gene: TRBJ1-5; d_gene: NA; v_gene: TRBV27; abundance: NA; CDR3nt: TGTGCCAGCAGGACAGCGGGTGGCAATCAGCCCCAGCATTTT; CDR3aa: CASRTAGGNQPQHF
j_gene: TRBJ1-1; d_gene: NA; v_gene: TRBV4-2; abundance: NA; CDR3nt: TGTGCCAGCATCATAACCGGGACTTCGAACACTGAAGCTTTCTTT; CDR3aa: CASIITGTSNTEAFF
j_gene: TRBJ2-7; d_gene: NA; v_gene: TRBV11-1; abundance: NA; CDR3nt: TGTGCCAGCAGCTTAGTCCAGGGGCGGGCCTACGAGCAGTACTTC; CDR3aa: CASSLVQGRAYEQYF
j_gene: TRBJ1-1; d_gene: NA; v_gene: TRBV6-5; abundance: NA; CDR3nt: TGTGCCAGCAGTAGATCAGGAAGGACTGAAGCTTTCTTT; CDR3aa: CASSRSGRTEAFF
j_gene: TRBJ1-5; d_gene: NA; v_gene: TRBV12-3/TRBV12-4; abundance: NA; CDR3nt: TGTGCCAGCAGACAGGGAGATCAGCCCCAGCATTTT; CDR3aa: CASRQGDQPQHF
j_gene: TRBJ2-1; d_gene: TRBD1; v_gene: TRBV11-2; abundance: NA; CDR3nt: TGTGCCAGCAGCTTTCCGGGACAGGGGTCGGATGAGCAGTTCTTC; CDR3aa: CASSFPGQGSDEQFF
j_gene: TRBJ1-6; d_gene: NA; v_gene: TRBV5-6; abundance: NA; CDR3nt: TGTGCCAGCAGCTTACAGGGAAGCTCCTATAATTCACCCCTCCACTTT; CDR3aa: CASSLQGSSYNSPLHF
j_gene: TRBJ2-7; d_gene: TRBD2; v_gene: TRBV6-2/TRBV6-3; abundance: once; CDR3nt: TGTGCCAGCAGTTACTCGACCGGGACTAGCGGGAACCCCTACGAGCAGTACTTC; CDR3aa: CASSYSTGTSGNPYEQYF
j_gene: TRBJ2-7; d_gene: TRBD2; v_gene: TRBV9; abundance: NA; CDR3nt: TGTGCCAGCAGCCCACGACCTGGGACTAGCGGGAGCGACGAGCAGTACTTC; CDR3aa: CASSPRPGTSGSDEQYF
j_gene: TRBJ2-7; d_gene: NA; v_gene: TRBV11-3; abundance: NA; CDR3nt: TGTGCCAGCAGCTTAGTTAAGACCGGGGAGCAGTACTTC; CDR3aa: CASSLVKTGEQYF
j_gene: TRBJ2-7; d_gene: NA; v_gene: TRBV5-6; abundance: NA; CDR3nt: TGTGCCAGCAGCTTGGCAGCCTACGAGCAGTACTTC; CDR3aa: CASSLAAYEQYF
j_gene: TRBJ2-5; d_gene: NA; v_gene: TRBV7-3; abundance: NA; CDR3nt: TGTGCCAGCAGCTTAGGGCCTCAAGAGACCCAGTACTTC; CDR3aa: CASSLGPQETQYF
j_gene: TRBJ2-5; d_gene: TRBD1; v_gene: TRBV7-6; abundance: NA; CDR3nt: TGTGCCAGCACCCTATTCAACCGGGACAGACAAGAGACCCAGTACTTC; CDR3aa: CASTLFNRDRQETQYF
j_gene: TRBJ2-7; d_gene: NA; v_gene: TRBV6-5; abundance: once; CDR3nt: TGTGCCAGCAGCCAACTTCGAGAGCAGTACTTC; CDR3aa: CASSQLREQYF
j_gene: TRBJ2-7; d_gene: TRBD2; v_gene: TRBV5-1; abundance: few; CDR3nt: TGCGCCAGCAGCATCGGGACTACCCCTTACGAGCAGTACTTC; CDR3aa: CASSIGTTPYEQYF
j_gene: TRBJ1-4; d_gene: TRBD1; v_gene: TRBV4-3; abundance: few; CDR3nt: TGCGCCAGCAGCCACACCGGGACAGCGGTGGGAAAACTGTTTTTT; CDR3aa: CASSHTGTAVGKLFF
j_gene: TRBJ1-5; d_gene: NA; v_gene: TRBV18; abundance: NA; CDR3nt: TGTGCCAGCTCTTCCCGGACAGTCAGCAATCAGCCCCAGCATTTT; CDR3aa: CASSSRTVSNQPQHF
j_gene: TRBJ2-1; d_gene: TRBD2; v_gene: TRBV27; abundance: NA; CDR3nt: TGTGCCAGCAGTTTTCGGGGGGGCAAGAACAATGAGCAGTTCTTC; CDR3aa: CASSFRGGKNNEQFF